This T cell receptor beta chain was documented in a study of metastatic and nonmetastatic thyroid tumors. Overall study: Repertoires were compared across blood and tumor or nodule tissue from malignant and benign thyroid patients.

Not a single patient had been given any form of treatment at any point before undergoing thyroid surgery. Study-level points and caveats: Compared with benign nodules, malignant thyroid tumors were reported to have significantly higher TCR beta diversity in both blood and tumor.

The germline V gene encodes CDR1 SNHLY and CDR2 FYNNEI. This CDR3 is 17 amino acids long. V trimming: 6 bases; J trimming: 3 bases; junction bases outside the gene matches: 9. There are many counts of this clone. Its antigen is not known. In the authors' workflow: CDR3 was compared across clinicopathological groups, and the resulting differences were used to build a distant-metastasis classifier for papillary thyroid cancer. MiXCR was used by TCRdb to re-call the PCR reads. TCRdb, not the original authors, processed these V and J calls. The profile covers 15,000 or so clones, with less than 30% appearing a single time and 45% to 50% taken by the ten largest.

The gene calls are TRBV2 and TRBJ2-5; TRBD2 matches 14 bases. This receptor was identified in a male donor with papillary thyroid cancer or a benign thyroid nodule (not recorded which). Some clones in this sample may be carry-over from other donors' samples. Source material: tumor tissue. Here the CDR3 reads CASRRTGLAGEKETQYF. The CDR3 DNA follows: TGTGCCAGCAGGCGGACGGGACTAGCGGGAGAGAAAGAGACCCAGTACTTC.